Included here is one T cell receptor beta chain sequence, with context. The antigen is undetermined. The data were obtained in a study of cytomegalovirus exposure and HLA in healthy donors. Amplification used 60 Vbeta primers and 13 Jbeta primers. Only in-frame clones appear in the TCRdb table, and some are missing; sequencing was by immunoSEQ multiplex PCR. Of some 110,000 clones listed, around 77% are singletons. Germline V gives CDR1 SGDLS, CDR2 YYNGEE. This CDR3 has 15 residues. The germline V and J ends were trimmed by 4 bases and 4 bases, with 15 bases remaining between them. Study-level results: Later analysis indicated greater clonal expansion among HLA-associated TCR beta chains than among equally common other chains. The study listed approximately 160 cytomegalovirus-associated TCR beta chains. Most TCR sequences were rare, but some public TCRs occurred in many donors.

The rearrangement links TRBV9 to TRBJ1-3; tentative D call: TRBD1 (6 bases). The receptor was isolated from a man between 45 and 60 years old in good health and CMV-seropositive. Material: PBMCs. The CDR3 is CASSLDSRRGNTIYF. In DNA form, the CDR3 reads TGTGCCAGCAGCCTGGACAGTCGTCGCGGAAACACCATATATTTT. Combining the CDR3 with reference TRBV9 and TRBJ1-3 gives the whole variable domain DSGVTQTPKHLITATGQRVTLRCSPRSGDLSVYWYQQSLDQGLQFLIQYYNGEERAKGNILERFSAQQFPDLHSELNLSSLELGDSALYFCASSLDSRRGNTIYFGEGSWLTVV.